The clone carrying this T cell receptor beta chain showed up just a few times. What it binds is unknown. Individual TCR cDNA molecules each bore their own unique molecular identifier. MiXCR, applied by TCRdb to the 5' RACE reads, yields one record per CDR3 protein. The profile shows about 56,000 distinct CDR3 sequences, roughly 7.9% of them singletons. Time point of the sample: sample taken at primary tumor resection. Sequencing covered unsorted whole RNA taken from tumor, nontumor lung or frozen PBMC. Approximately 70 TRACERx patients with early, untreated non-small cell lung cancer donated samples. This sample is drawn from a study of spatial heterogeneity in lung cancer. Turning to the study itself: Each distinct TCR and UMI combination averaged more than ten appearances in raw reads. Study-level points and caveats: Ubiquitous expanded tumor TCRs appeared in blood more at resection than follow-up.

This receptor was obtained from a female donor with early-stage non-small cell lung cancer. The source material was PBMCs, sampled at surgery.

The CDR3 is CASSPPDSERARDTQYF. In nucleotides, the CDR3 is TGTGCCAGCTCACCCCCGGACAGTGAACGGGCACGAGATACGCAGTATTTT. This sequence joins TRBV18 and TRBJ2-3, with a tentative D call TRBD1 (6 bases). There are 17 residues in the CDR3. Trimming took 3 bases from V and 5 from J, leaving 21 bases between them. The germline CDR1 and CDR2 sequences are KGHSH and LQKENI.